This TCR beta chain was sequenced in a study of T cell repertoires in cytomegalovirus infection. TCRdb reprocessed the reads via MiXCR and lists one record per CDR3 protein. The sample consists of some 120,000 distinct CDR3 sequences, over 30% of them appearing once. V shed 0 bases and J 2 bases; nucleotides not matched to a gene: 9. CDR1 and CDR2 (germline): SGHDN, FVKESK. This CDR3 region has 19 residues. About this clonotype itself: Its antigen is not known.

The clonotype comes from a human donor in good health (CMV status not recorded). Some clones in this sample may be carry-over from other donors' samples. Sequences were derived from CD8+ T cells from cultured PBMCs, sampled from culture after CMV antigen stimulation. The gene calls are TRBV14 and TRBJ1-6, with 8 bases fitting TRBD1. The CDR3 DNA sequence: TGTGCCAGCAGCCAAGATCTTACCCCAGGGGGCCCCTATAATTCACCCCTCCACTTT. As protein: CASSQDLTPGGPYNSPLHF.